The sequence of this TCR beta chain was determined in a study of cytomegalovirus exposure and HLA in healthy donors. 13 Jbeta primers and 60 Vbeta primers were used for the PCR. Profiled with immunoSEQ multiplex PCR; TCRdb holds only in-frame clones, not every one. The sample records 69,000 or so clones, 75% to 80% being singletons. This clone is a singleton in its sample. Input material: PBMCs. This clonotype originated in a man aged 18 to 30 in good health and CMV-seronegative.

CDR3 DNA sequence: TGCGCCAGCAGTGACTCAGGGAGGGCCAATGAGCAGTTCTTC. Residues: CASSDSGRANEQFF. This chain connects TRBV10-1 to TRBJ2-1; TRBD2 matches at 7 bases. CDR1 and CDR2 from the germline V gene are WNHNN and SYGVQD (reference sequence). This CDR3 has 14 amino acids. Losses at the gene ends were 3 bases for V and 6 bases for J; bases not matched to a gene: 5.